The 29 T cell receptor beta chains presented below share a single source sample, sequenced in a study of blood T cell repertoires in COVID-19. Clones were read by immunoSEQ multiplex PCR, and TCRdb kept only the in-frame ones, dropping some. The table records approximately 220,000 clones, 90% of them present only once. Sequencing used PBMCs or T cells enriched from blood (not recorded which). These receptors were obtained from a young man who had been exposed to COVID-19.

V usage is TRBV18 and J usage is TRBJ1-6; 9 bases are a match to TRBD1. V dropped 6 bases and J dropped 0; count of bases not matched to a gene: 9. Per the germline V gene, CDR1 is KGHSH and CDR2 is LQKENI. The CDR3 length is 18 residues. CDR3 sequence (DNA): TGTGCCAGCTCCCCGGGACAGGGTACTTCCTCCTATAATTCACCCCTCCACTTT. Its protein product is CASSPGQGTSSYNSPLHF. Combining the CDR3 with reference TRBV18 and TRBJ1-6 gives the whole variable domain NAGVMQNPRHLVRRRGQEARLRCSPMKGHSHVYWYRQLPEEGLKFMVYLQKENIIDESGMPKERFSAEFPKEGPSILRIQQVVRGDSAAYFCASSPGQGTSSYNSPLHFGNGTRLTVT.

The chain couples TRBV4-1 to TRBJ2-5; TRBD1 might be the D (6 bases). Looked up from germline, CDR1 is MGHRA and CDR2 is YSYEKL. The CDR3 loop spans 14 amino acids. Between the trimmed V and J ends, which lost 3 bases and 6 bases, there was a span of 14 bases. CDR3 protein: CASSQGTSKKTQYF. DNA for the CDR3: TGCGCCAGCAGCCAGGGGACAAGCAAGAAGACCCAGTACTTC.

V is TRBV5-1 and J is TRBJ2-7, with D maybe TRBD1 (5 bases). Trimming stripped 7 bases from V and 9 bases from J, with 20 bases between. CDR3 length: 13 residues. From germline, CDR1 is SGHRS and CDR2 YFSETQ. CDR3 nucleotides: TGCGCCAGCGTCCCCCAGGGTGGTGGCGGGCAGTACTTC. Translated, it gives CASVPQGGGGQYF.

The rearrangement uses TRBV15 and TRBJ1-4, with a possible D match to TRBD1 (6 bases). Trimming removed 4 bases at V and 5 bases at J, with 17 bases between. The germline gives CDR1 LNHNV, CDR2 YYDKDF (reference sequence). CDR3 size: 16 residues. CDR3 sequence (DNA): TGTGCCACCAGCATCAACTCCAGGGGAAACAATGAAAAACTGTTTTTT. Translating it yields CATSINSRGNNEKLFF.

In this sample, this clone turned up once. The chain combines TRBV6-5 with TRBJ1-3; 8 bases align to TRBD1. The junction had 6 bases not matched to a gene; V was cut back by 8 bases and J by 3 bases. Germline-derived CDR1 and CDR2 are MNHEY and SVGAGI. The CDR3 extends over 14 amino acids. CDR3 nucleotides: TGTGCCAGCTTCAGGGGGCAGGATGGAAACACCATATATTTT. Residues: CASFRGQDGNTIYF.

V gene TRBV27 combines with J gene TRBJ2-7; the match to TRBD1 covers 7 bases. CDR1 MNHEY and CDR2 SMNVEV come from the germline V gene (reference sequence). J gave up 2 bases and V 5 bases, and 6 bases lay outside the gene matches. The CDR3 length is 14 residues. CDR3 protein: CASSKGDRAYEQYF. DNA for the CDR3: TGTGCCAGCAGTAAGGGGGACAGAGCCTACGAGCAGTACTTC.

This sequence joins TRBV5-4 and TRBJ1-1, with TRBD1 as a possible D gene (6 bases). V gave up 2 bases and J gave up 5 bases, with 13 bases separating them. This CDR3 comprises 14 residues. CDR1 is SGHNT and CDR2 is YYREEE in the germline V gene (reference sequence). CDR3: CASSLTLTGTEAFF. In DNA, the CDR3 is TGTGCCAGCAGCTTAACATTAACAGGGACTGAAGCTTTCTTT.

CDR3: CASSFREGHGYTF. CDR3 DNA sequence: TGTGCCAGCAGCTTCAGGGAAGGGCATGGCTACACCTTC. The chain employs TRBV6-5 and TRBJ1-2, with D tentatively TRBD1 (5 bases). The germline CDR1 and CDR2 sequences are MNHEY and SVGAGI. Trimming cost V 6 bases and J 6 bases, with 14 bases left between them. The CDR3 covers 13 residues.

Here the CDR3 DNA reads TGTGCCAGCAGCGTACTTGGCTACAGGAGGAACACTGAAGCTTTCTTT. It specifies CASSVLGYRRNTEAFF. The chain recombines TRBV9 with TRBJ1-1, with a weak D call TRBD1 (5 bases). With 1 base removed from V and 1 base from J, the gap between germline ends came to 14 bases. This CDR3 comprises 16 residues. CDR1 and CDR2 from the germline V gene are SGDLS and YYNGEE.

This chain joins TRBV30 and TRBJ1-2, with unresolved D. CDR3 length: 13 residues. The V end was cut by 4 bases, the J end by 1 base, with 10 bases between. CDR1 is GTSNPN and CDR2 is SVGIG in the germline V gene (reference sequence). The CDR3 nucleotides read TGTGCCTGGACAATTCAACTTAACTATGGCTACACCTTC. This codes for CAWTIQLNYGYTF.

V gene TRBV2 combines with J gene TRBJ2-5, with a weak D call TRBD2 (5 bases). Per the germline V gene, CDR1 is SNHLY and CDR2 is FYNNEI. V was pared by 4 bases and J by 1 base, with 13 bases between. The CDR3 sequence is 15 residues long. CDR3 sequence: CASSVPRAAQETQYF. CDR3 coding DNA: TGTGCCAGCAGTGTTCCGAGGGCGGCCCAAGAGACCCAGTACTTC.

The chain recombines TRBV18 with TRBJ2-5; 12 nucleotides line up with TRBD2. In germline, CDR1 is KGHSH, CDR2 LQKENI. The CDR3 length is 16 residues. The ends lost 3 bases at V and 1 base at J; junction bases unmatched: 3. The CDR3 here is CASSPWTSGAQETQYF. As DNA, the CDR3 is TGTGCCAGCTCACCTTGGACTAGCGGGGCCCAAGAGACCCAGTACTTC. The whole variable domain, filled in from reference TRBV18 and TRBJ2-5, reads NAGVMQNPRHLVRRRGQEARLRCSPMKGHSHVYWYRQLPEEGLKFMVYLQKENIIDESGMPKERFSAEFPKEGPSILRIQQVVRGDSAAYFCASSPWTSGAQETQYFGPGTRLLVL.

The chain combines TRBV7-2 with TRBJ2-1, with 8 bases that match TRBD2. This CDR3 contains 16 residues. V dropped 2 bases and J dropped 7; count of bases not matched to a gene: 10. Germline loops: CDR1 SGHTA, CDR2 FQGNSA. The DNA for the CDR3 is TGTGCCAGCAGCTTACTGCGGGAGGAGTGGGGAAATGAGCAGTTCTTC. It is translated as CASSLLREEWGNEQFF.

This chain joins TRBV3-1 (or the pseudogene TRBV3-2) and TRBJ1-2; D is unclear. The CDR3 is made up of 11 amino acids. Between the trimmed V and J ends, which lost 3 bases and 8 bases, there was a span of 7 bases. The germline gives CDR1 LGHDT, CDR2 YNNKEL (reference sequence). CDR3 amino acids: CASSQGRGYTF. CDR3 DNA sequence: TGTGCCAGCAGCCAGGGGAGAGGCTACACCTTC.

This clone was seen at least ten times. The chain couples TRBV6-4 to TRBJ2-2, with D perhaps matching TRBD2 (5 bases). The CDR3 covers 14 residues. Germline V gene sequence: CDR1 MRHNA, CDR2 SNTAGT. Trimming removed 0 bases from V and 5 bases from J, with 7 bases in between. The CDR3 sequence: CASSDSWETGELFF. CDR3 sequence (DNA): TGTGCCAGCAGTGACTCCTGGGAGACCGGGGAGCTGTTTTTT.

J is TRBJ1-2 and V is TRBV4-1; TRBD1 agrees at 10 bases. This CDR3 has 19 amino acids. Trimming at V came to 2 bases and at J to 4 bases, leaving 16 bases not matched to a gene. Germline V CDR1 and CDR2: MGHRA, YSYEKL. In DNA form, the CDR3 reads TGCGCCAGCAGCCAATACTACAGACAGGGGGCGCGAATGGGCTATGGCTACACCTTC. The encoded protein is CASSQYYRQGARMGYGYTF.

The CDR3 is CASSLKGVTDTQYF. The CDR3 nucleotides read TGTGCCAGCAGCTTAAAGGGAGTCACAGATACGCAGTATTTT. The J gene is TRBJ2-3, the V gene TRBV7-3; D possibly corresponds to TRBD2 (5 bases). The germline V and J ends were trimmed by 1 base and 2 bases, with 7 bases remaining between them. This CDR3 has 14 amino acids. Germline CDR1 reads SGHTA; CDR2 reads FQGTGA.

This chain connects TRBV19 to TRBJ2-7; 8 nucleotides line up with TRBD1. The CDR3 spans 14 residues. J gave up 0 bases and V 7 bases, and 5 bases lay outside the gene matches. CDR1 LNHDA and CDR2 SQIVND come from the germline V gene (reference sequence). The CDR3: CASTAGGNSYEQYF. CDR3 nucleotides: TGTGCCAGTACCGCAGGGGGCAACTCCTACGAGCAGTACTTC.

The V gene is TRBV29-1, the J gene TRBJ2-5; a weak D match, TRBD1 (6 bases). The CDR3 length is 14 residues. V lost 3 bases and J 5 bases, leaving 16 bases between the germline ends. CDR1 and CDR2 from the germline V gene are SQVTM and ANQGSEA. CDR3 bases: TGCAGCGTTGATGGGGGCGCCCAAGCGGAGACCCAGTACTTC. Amino acids: CSVDGGAQAETQYF. The full variable domain, in which reference TRBV29-1 and TRBJ2-5 provide the parts outside the CDR3, is SAVISQKPSRDICQRGTSLTIQCQVDSQVTMMFWYRQQPGQSLTLIATANQGSEATYESGFVIDKFPISRPNLTFSTLTVSNMSPEDSSIYLCSVDGGAQAETQYFGPGTRLLVL.

The sample holds one count of this clone. V usage is TRBV5-6 and J usage is TRBJ2-7; 7 positions agree with TRBD2. V lost 4 bases, J lost 4 bases, and 8 bases stayed unmatched. Germline values: CDR1 SGHDT, CDR2 YYEEEE. The CDR3 extends over 14 amino acids. The CDR3, as DNA: TGTGCCAGCAGCCCCACTGGGGGGGTTTACGAGCAGTACTTC. Its translation is CASSPTGGVYEQYF. The entire variable domain, with the rest obtained from reference TRBV5-6 and TRBJ2-7, is as follows: DAGVTQSPTHLIKTRGQQVTLRCSPKSGHDTVSWYQQALGQGPQFIFQYYEEEERQRGNFPDRFSGHQFPNYSSELNVNALLLGDSALYLCASSPTGGVYEQYFGPGTRLTVT.

CDR3 loop: CASSLRWGRGYGYTF. CDR3 DNA: TGTGCCAGCAGTCTCCGGTGGGGTCGGGGCTATGGCTACACCTTC. This chain uses TRBV27 with TRBJ1-2, with D uncertain. The germline V gene encodes CDR1 MNHEY and CDR2 SMNVEV (reference sequence). V gave up 5 bases and J gave up 4 bases, with 17 bases separating them. There are 15 residues in the CDR3.

CDR3 nucleotides: TGTGCCAGCAGCTTTAGCCTGCCATTGAACACTGAAGCTTTCTTT. Protein product: CASSFSLPLNTEAFF. V usage is TRBV7-9 and J usage is TRBJ1-1, with D uncertain. Germline V gene lookup returns CDR1 SEHNR and CDR2 FQNEAQ (reference sequence). CDR3 size: 15 residues. The V end lost 3 bases, the J end lost 0 bases, and 11 bases lay between the germline ends.

The genes are TRBV5-6 and TRBJ2-7; D might be TRBD2 (6 bases). The V gene's germline CDR1 is SGHDT and CDR2 YYEEEE. The CDR3 length is 13 residues. The V end was cut by 4 bases, the J end by 4 bases, with 12 bases between. The CDR3 spells CASSRGTQYEQYF. The CDR3 nucleotides read TGTGCCAGCAGCCGCGGGACTCAATACGAGCAGTACTTC.

This chain links TRBV4-2 with TRBJ2-2; 16 nucleotides line up with TRBD2. Trimming removed 3 bases from V and 4 bases from J; junction bases left unmatched: 8. This CDR3 is built from 19 residues. The V gene's germline CDR1 is LGHNA and CDR2 YNFKEQ. CDR3: CASSHSGLAGGPVTGELFF. As DNA, the CDR3 is TGTGCCAGCAGCCATTCGGGACTAGCGGGGGGGCCGGTCACCGGGGAGCTGTTTTTT.

This sequence joins TRBV3-1 (or the pseudogene TRBV3-2) and TRBJ1-2; D not resolved. The CDR3 loop spans 14 amino acids. Trimming took off 0 bases at V and 2 bases at J, with 7 bases between the two ends. Germline-derived CDR1 and CDR2 are LGHDT and YNNKEL (reference sequence). CDR3 residues: CASSQDLSNYGYTF. CDR3 nucleotides: TGTGCCAGCAGCCAAGATCTATCGAACTATGGCTACACCTTC.

V and J are TRBV5-8 and TRBJ1-2, with a tentative D call TRBD1 (5 bases). CDR1 and CDR2 (germline): SGHTS, YDEGEE. Trimming stripped 3 bases from V and 4 bases from J, with 16 bases between. CDR3 size: 15 residues. The CDR3 is CASSWKDDRSYGYTF. The DNA of the CDR3 is TGTGCCAGCAGCTGGAAGGACGACAGAAGCTATGGCTACACCTTC.

This clone has only one observation. This sequence joins TRBV9 and TRBJ1-2, with 7 bases aligning to TRBD1. The CDR3 runs 17 residues. Trimming removed 3 bases from V and 0 bases from J; junction bases left unmatched: 11. CDR1 SGDLS and CDR2 YYNGEE come from the germline V gene. The CDR3 region is CASSARPGQGANYGYTF. As DNA, the CDR3 is TGTGCCAGCAGCGCTCGGCCAGGGCAGGGGGCTAACTATGGCTACACCTTC.

This clone was observed a few times. This chain links TRBV7-9 with TRBJ1-2; perhaps TRBD1 as D (6 bases). This CDR3 spans 16 amino acids. From germline, CDR1 is SEHNR and CDR2 FQNEAQ (reference sequence). The ends were cut back, 5 bases at V and 0 bases at J, with 16 bases in the middle. The chain's CDR3 is CASSPRAGQPNYGYTF. The CDR3 bases are TGTGCCAGCAGCCCCCGGGCCGGACAGCCTAACTATGGCTACACCTTC.

This chain links TRBV15 with TRBJ2-7, with TRBD1 identical over 7 bases. Losses at the gene ends were 4 bases for V and 1 base for J; bases not matched to a gene: 4. Germline V gene data show CDR1 as LNHNV and CDR2 as YYDKDF (reference sequence). This CDR3 contains 14 residues. The CDR3 DNA reads as TGTGCCACCAGCACCAGGACAGGATCCTACGAGCAGTACTTC. This sequence encodes CATSTRTGSYEQYF.